Below are 19 T cell receptor beta chains sequenced from a single sample in a study of T cell responses to AZD1222 COVID-19 vaccine. Repertoires were generated with immunoSEQ multiplex PCR, while TCRdb's copy carries only in-frame clones and drops some. The sample has around 99,000 clones, approximately 90% seen once. The input for sequencing was peripheral blood, taken 28 days after the second AZD1222 dose. The source of these receptors is an adult who received the AZD1222 COVID-19 vaccine.

This chain uses TRBV7-9 with TRBJ1-1; TRBD1 might be the D (6 bases). This CDR3 comprises 16 residues. Germline V gene lookup returns CDR1 SEHNR and CDR2 FQNEAQ (reference sequence). Trimming took 3 bases from V and 6 from J, leaving 20 bases between them. For the CDR3, the DNA is TGTGCCAGCAGCTTCCAGACAGGAGGGATAAGGGCTGAAGCTTTCTTT. Amino acids: CASSFQTGGIRAEAFF.

The chain carries TRBV5-1 and TRBJ1-6, with a possible D match to TRBD1 (6 bases). V dropped 0 bases and J dropped 7 bases, with 11 bases sitting between them. Germline-derived CDR1 and CDR2 are SGHRS and YFSETQ. There are 15 residues in the CDR3. The DNA for the CDR3 is TGCGCCAGCAGCTTGGGGGGGCTCCAAAATTCACCCCTCCACTTT. Encoded protein: CASSLGGLQNSPLHF.

The chain employs TRBV5-4 and TRBJ2-2, with 8 nucleotides matching TRBD2. Germline CDR1 is SGHNT and CDR2 is YYREEE (reference sequence). V was clipped by 3 bases and J by 2 bases; unmatched bases: 9. The CDR3 consists of 17 residues. The CDR3 DNA is TGTGCCAGCAGCTCCCCCCATAGCGGGGCCAACACCGGGGAGCTGTTTTTT. Translating it yields CASSSPHSGANTGELFF.

The genes are TRBV10-1 and TRBJ1-3; D gene ambiguous. This CDR3 is 13 amino acids long. The germline gives CDR1 WNHNN, CDR2 SYGVQD (reference sequence). Trimming took 3 bases from V and 0 from J, leaving 3 bases between them. CDR3 in DNA: TGCGCCAGCAGTGAATTCTCTGGAAACACCATATATTTT. This translates into CASSEFSGNTIYF.

CDR3 residues: CASSPTGGRTEAFF. Written as DNA, the CDR3 is TGTGCCAGCAGTCCGACAGGGGGACGTACTGAAGCTTTCTTT. The chain employs TRBV6-5 and TRBJ1-1, with 9 nucleotides matching TRBD1. Trimming took 5 bases from V and 5 from J; bases not matched to a gene: 6. Looked up from germline, CDR1 is MNHEY and CDR2 is SVGAGI. The CDR3 is 14 residues long.

The chain is built from TRBV6-5 and TRBJ2-4; D is perhaps TRBD2 (5 bases). The V gene's germline CDR1 is MNHEY and CDR2 SVGAGI. The CDR3 has 15 amino acids. The V gene lost 6 bases and the J gene lost 8 bases, with 20 bases spanning the gap. This CDR3 reads CASSRKPEPRDIQYF. The CDR3 bases are TGTGCCAGCAGCAGAAAGCCCGAACCGAGGGACATTCAGTACTTC.

This clone was found once. The chain links TRBV5-6 to TRBJ1-3, with D possibly being TRBD1 (5 bases). CDR1 is SGHDT and CDR2 is YYEEEE in the germline V gene. The V end lost 3 bases, the J end lost 2 bases, and 15 bases lay between the germline ends. The CDR3 has 16 residues. CDR3 coding DNA: TGTGCCAGCAGCTATACTTGGCGGGGGGCTGGAAACACCATATATTTT. Amino acid sequence: CASSYTWRGAGNTIYF. The variable domain in full, completed from reference TRBV5-6 and TRBJ1-3, reads DAGVTQSPTHLIKTRGQQVTLRCSPKSGHDTVSWYQQALGQGPQFIFQYYEEEERQRGNFPDRFSGHQFPNYSSELNVNALLLGDSALYLCASSYTWRGAGNTIYFGEGSWLTVV.

The J gene is TRBJ2-3, the V gene TRBV4-1; D remains ambiguous. Germline V CDR1 and CDR2: MGHRA, YSYEKL. The V end was cut by 0 bases, the J end by 2 bases, with 3 bases between. This CDR3 comprises 13 residues. The CDR3 sequence: CASSQDTTDTQYF. The DNA for the CDR3 is TGCGCCAGCAGCCAAGATACCACAGATACGCAGTATTTT.

CDR3: CASATQGLGNQPQHF. For the CDR3, the DNA is TGTGCCAGTGCGACACAGGGACTCGGCAATCAGCCCCAGCATTTT. This chain links TRBV19 with TRBJ1-5; D is possibly TRBD1 (6 bases). Germline CDR1 LNHDA, CDR2 SQIVND (reference sequence). The CDR3 consists of 15 residues. V gave up 8 bases and J gave up 2 bases, with 16 bases separating them.

V gene TRBV19 combines with J gene TRBJ2-1; TRBD2 might be the D (6 bases). The CDR3 consists of 16 residues. Germline V gene data show CDR1 as LNHDA and CDR2 as SQIVND (reference sequence). V lost 4 bases, J lost 0 bases, and 13 bases lay in between. CDR3 loop: CASSREALSSYNEQFF. In nucleotides, the CDR3 is TGTGCCAGTAGTAGGGAGGCTTTAAGCTCCTACAATGAGCAGTTCTTC.

There are a few counts of this clone. This chain uses TRBV6-5 with TRBJ2-7, with D possibly matching TRBD1 (6 bases). V was shortened by 8 bases and J by 2 bases, with 19 bases between the two germline ends. The CDR3 contains 15 residues. Germline loops: CDR1 MNHEY, CDR2 SVGAGI. The CDR3 DNA follows: TGTGCCAGCGCAGAAGAGTGGACAGTGCCCTACGAGCAGTACTTC. Encoded protein: CASAEEWTVPYEQYF.

V and J are TRBV28 and TRBJ2-7; the match to TRBD1 covers 8 bases. The V gene's germline CDR1 is MDHEN and CDR2 SYDVKM. The CDR3 is made up of 15 amino acids. Losses at the gene ends were 0 bases for V and 2 bases for J; bases not matched to a gene: 3. CDR3: CASSLWAGGAYEQYF. In DNA, the CDR3 is TGTGCCAGCAGTTTATGGGCAGGGGGCGCCTACGAGCAGTACTTC.

The gene calls are TRBV5-5 and TRBJ1-4; D is uncertain. CDR3 length: 14 amino acids. Germline V gene data show CDR1 as SGHKS and CDR2 as YYEKEE (reference sequence). V lost 0 bases and J lost 4, with 7 bases in between. DNA for the CDR3: TGTGCCAGCAGCTTGGGCCAGAATAATGAAAAACTGTTTTTT. Amino acids: CASSLGQNNEKLFF.

The rearrangement uses TRBV4-1 and TRBJ2-3; TRBD2 agrees at 7 bases. Germline V gene data show CDR1 as MGHRA and CDR2 as YSYEKL. The ends lost 1 base at V and 0 bases at J; junction bases unmatched: 4. CDR3 length: 16 residues. The CDR3 protein is CASSQAGGSSTDTQYF. The CDR3 DNA is TGCGCCAGCAGCCAAGCCGGGGGGTCAAGCACAGATACGCAGTATTTT.

The chain joins TRBV21-1 to TRBJ2-6; the tabulated D call, TRBD2, remains unverified against the DNA. TRBV21-1 is termed a pseudogene. The CDR3 length is 19 residues. The CDR3 is CASSKLPLAGNSGANVLTF. The CDR3 DNA reads TGTGCCAGCAGCAAACTCCCCCTAGCGGGCAACTCTGGGGCCAACGTCCTGACTTTC.

J is TRBJ2-4 and V is TRBV6-5; maybe TRBD1 (5 bases). CDR1 is MNHEY, CDR2 SVGAGI, per germline. This CDR3 comprises 14 residues. Trimming cost V 0 bases and J 5 bases, with 8 bases left between them. CDR3 coding DNA: TGTGCCAGCAGTTACTCTCCCAGGGAAAACATTCAGTACTTC. It specifies CASSYSPRENIQYF.

The chain joins TRBV16 to TRBJ2-1; maybe TRBD1 (7 bases). The CDR3 runs 14 residues. Deletions cut 0 bases from V and 7 bases from J, with 10 bases between. CDR1 KGHSY and CDR2 FQNENV come from the germline V gene. The CDR3 sequence: CASSQSAGGNEQFF. The CDR3 DNA reads as TGTGCCAGCAGCCAATCGGCAGGGGGGAATGAGCAGTTCTTC.

This chain links TRBV20-1 with TRBJ1-1; no firm D call. V was shortened by 6 bases and J by 8 bases, with 10 bases between the two germline ends. The CDR3 has 10 residues. The germline V gene has CDR1 DFQATT and CDR2 SNEGSKA (reference sequence). CDR3 DNA sequence: TGCAGTGCCCGGAGGGAAGAAGCTTTCTTT. This codes for CSARREEAFF.

This clone was detected once. V gene TRBV9 combines with J gene TRBJ2-7; TRBD2 matches 8 bases. CDR1 SGDLS and CDR2 YYNGEE come from the germline V gene. The CDR3 runs 15 residues. Germline trimming cut 4 bases from V and 3 bases from J; bases unmatched to any gene: 9. This CDR3 reads CASSPRRSGSYEQYF. CDR3 bases: TGTGCCAGCAGCCCCCGGAGAAGCGGGAGCTACGAGCAGTACTTC. Variable domain in full (rest from reference TRBV9 and TRBJ2-7): DSGVTQTPKHLITATGQRVTLRCSPRSGDLSVYWYQQSLDQGLQFLIQYYNGEERAKGNILERFSAQQFPDLHSELNLSSLELGDSALYFCASSPRRSGSYEQYFGPGTRLTVT.